The sequence of this TCR beta chain was determined in a study of blood T cell repertoires in COVID-19 (dated by TCRdb to the early 2020s). Notes on the research overall: Samples covering the acute and convalescent phases of COVID-19 were provided by collaborators in the United States, Italy and Spain. The prospective study material was composed of cDNA or gDNA derived from T cells, B-cell-depleted T cells, or PBMCs. The dataset comprised deeply sampled blood TCRbeta repertoires from subjects exposed to, actively infected with, or recovered from COVID-19. A freely available public database, intended as a resource for researchers studying the immune response to SARS-CoV-2, is where the repertoires were released. The samples were drawn from two sources: the first 160 participants of the ongoing ImmuneRACE study, and 1,254 subjects contributed by 6 global collaborators. The sample metadata nearly always contained a de-identified subject ID, COVID-19 status, age in years and sex. Where available, HLA class I and class II types were obtained from metadata supplied by the sample provider rather than from assay-based typing. Study-level results and caveats: How much clinical and demographic metadata was included differed by source and by participant, and the metadata was provided uncurated.

TCRbeta CDR3 regions were amplified from genomic DNA by means of the immunoSEQ Assay, a bias-controlled multiplex PCR. Processing in the source paper ran as follows. The number of nucleated cells in each sample was estimated from the amplification of reference gene primers within the assay. To quantify the absolute abundance of each unique TCRbeta CDR3 rearrangement, sequence reads were collapsed and filtered. For each sample, productive Simpson clonality was calculated by taking the square root of Simpson's diversity index across productive rearrangements. TCRdb obtained this table from immuneACCESS and retained in-frame rearrangements with V and J assigned. These tables miss some clones; where compared with another copy, unresolved V genes account for less than half of the shortfall, and the remainder is unexplained. The D gene and trimming were derived from the DNA, and the V and J assignments and clone size from that table. Recorded for this sample are about 170,000 clones; roughly nine tenths of them occurred a single time. The leading ten clones occupy around 24% of the sample.

Whole blood was collected in K2EDTA tubes by collaborating institutions according to the institutions' own protocols. For TCRbeta analysis, collaborators shipped samples in one of three forms: frozen whole blood, isolated PBMCs, or DNA extracted from either of those sample types. The CDR3 runs 13 residues from the cysteine to the valine. Just CDR3 DNA is preserved here, 39 bases in frame from base 1. V trim: 5 bases; J trim: 3 bases; unmatched bases: 4. This clone was observed once. Its antigen target is currently unknown. No per-base quality is available; no much larger clone lies one base away. The V and J genes are TRBV12-3 or TRBV12-4 and TRBJ2-7, with 7 central nucleotides matching TRBD1. This TCR derives from a man in his fifties or sixties with acute or convalescent COVID-19. The sample was peripheral blood. The CDR3 reads CASSTTGDYEQYV. The nucleotide sequence reads as follows: TGTGCCAGCAGTACTACAGGGGACTACGAGCAGTACGTC.